A selection of T cell receptor beta chains follows, all from one sample in a study of shared clonotypes between healthy human individuals. The assay was immunoSEQ multiplex PCR, and TCRdb's table has in-frame clones only and misses some. The top ten hold more than 10% of the sample, which has fewer than 600,000 clones, roughly three quarters seen once. The sequencing input was PBMCs. These receptors came from a woman in her thirties or forties in good health. Some clones in this sample may be carry-over from other donors' samples. Both conserved end residues are part of each CDR3. A D gene is named only where the DNA matches it firmly. Size is stated for part of the rows, as once, few or many counts, or as a class when the clone is expanded.

V: TRBV18; size: NA; J: TRBJ2-5; D: NA; DNA: TGTGCCAGCTCACAGGAGACGTTGGAGGAGACCCAGTACTTC; CDR3: CASSQETLEETQYF
V: TRBV25-1; size: NA; J: TRBJ2-5; D: TRBD2; DNA: TGTGCCAGCAGTAGGTCTAGCGGGAGGTTCCAAGAGACCCAGTACTTC; CDR3: CASSRSSGRFQETQYF
V: TRBV7-8; size: NA; J: TRBJ1-4; D: NA; DNA: TGTGCCAGCAGCTTCTCTCGGGGTGAAAAACTGTTTTTT; CDR3: CASSFSRGEKLFF
V: TRBV6-1; size: many; J: TRBJ1-2; D: NA; DNA: TGTGCCAGCAGGACGACAGATAACTATGGCTACACCTTC; CDR3: CASRTTDNYGYTF
V: TRBV5-5; size: NA; J: TRBJ1-4; D: NA; DNA: TGTGCCAGCAGCAGGAATGGTGGTGAAAAACTGTTTTTT; CDR3: CASSRNGGEKLFF
V: TRBV30; size: few; J: TRBJ1-2; D: NA; DNA: TGTGCCTGGAGGAGGACGCTACCTGGCTACACCTTC; CDR3: CAWRRTLPGYTF
V: TRBV5-1; size: once; J: TRBJ1-5; D: NA; DNA: TGCGCCAGCAGCTTGGCCGGGGTTGGGTTGGGGCAGCCCCAGCATTTT; CDR3: CASSLAGVGLGQPQHF
V: TRBV6-1; size: NA; J: TRBJ1-3; D: NA; DNA: TGTGCCAGCCTCGCTGGAAACACCATATATTTT; CDR3: CASLAGNTIYF
V: TRBV30; size: NA; J: TRBJ2-1; D: TRBD1; DNA: TGTGCCGCAAAACAGGGGGGCTCCTACAATGAGCAGTTCTTC; CDR3: CAAKQGGSYNEQFF
V: TRBV6-6; size: NA; J: TRBJ2-5; D: NA; DNA: TGTGCCAGCAGTTACGGAGGGACAGCGCAAGAGACCCAGTACTTC; CDR3: CASSYGGTAQETQYF
V: TRBV5-4; size: many; J: TRBJ1-4; D: NA; DNA: TGTGCCAGCAGCGGGCAGGGAGCTAATGAAAAACTGTTTTTT; CDR3: CASSGQGANEKLFF
V: TRBV7-9; size: NA; J: TRBJ2-7; D: NA; DNA: TGTGCCAGCAGCTTAGGGGGACTGGCCTACGAGCAGTACTTC; CDR3: CASSLGGLAYEQYF
V: TRBV28; size: once; J: TRBJ2-5; D: NA; DNA: TGTGCCAGCAGTTTAGGAGGGAAGCAAGAGACCCAGTACTTC; CDR3: CASSLGGKQETQYF
V: TRBV5-6; size: NA; J: TRBJ2-7; D: TRBD1; DNA: TGTGCCAGCAGCTCCCTGGGGACAGGGGTCTCCTATGTGCAGTACTTC; CDR3: CASSSLGTGVSYVQYF
V: TRBV5-8; size: NA; J: TRBJ2-7; D: NA; DNA: TGTGCCAGCCGAAACGACGAACAGGTTAAGTTCGCCTACGAGCAGTACTTC; CDR3: CASRNDEQVKFAYEQYF
V: TRBV5-1; size: few; J: TRBJ2-3; D: TRBD2; DNA: TGCGCCAGCAGCTTTGCTAGCGGGAGTGGGTCAGATACGCAGTATTTT; CDR3: CASSFASGSGSDTQYF
V: TRBV5-1; size: NA; J: TRBJ2-3; D: NA; DNA: TGCGCCAGCAGCGTCGGAGGGTTCGGCACAGATACGCAGTATTTT; CDR3: CASSVGGFGTDTQYF
V: TRBV6-1; size: NA; J: TRBJ1-5; D: NA; DNA: TGTGCCAGCAGACACGTAGGGGATCAGTGGCCCCAGCATTTT; CDR3: CASRHVGDQWPQHF
V: TRBV14; size: NA; J: TRBJ2-7; D: NA; DNA: TGTGCCAGCAGCCCCTTCTGGGGGAGCATCAACGAGCAGTACTTC; CDR3: CASSPFWGSINEQYF
V: TRBV5-1; size: NA; J: TRBJ2-3; D: NA; DNA: TGCGCCAGCAGCTTGGAGGGGGTTCCAGATACGCAGTATTTT; CDR3: CASSLEGVPDTQYF
V: TRBV5-4; size: NA; J: TRBJ2-3; D: TRBD2; DNA: TGTGCCAGCAGACTAGCGGGCACAGATACGCAGTATTTT; CDR3: CASRLAGTDTQYF
V: TRBV21-1; size: NA; J: TRBJ2-7; D: NA; DNA: TGTGCCAGCAGCTCCCGACCTAAAGGGAGGGCCGAGAAGTACGAGCAGTACTTC; CDR3: CASSSRPKGRAEKYEQYF
V: TRBV6-6; size: NA; J: TRBJ1-2; D: TRBD1; DNA: TGTGCCAGCAGTCCCGGGACAGTCCACAACTATGGCTACACCTTC; CDR3: CASSPGTVHNYGYTF
V: TRBV29-1; size: NA; J: TRBJ2-7; D: NA; DNA: TGCAGCGTCCAACGCGGGATCAACTCCTACGAGCAGTACTTC; CDR3: CSVQRGINSYEQYF
V: TRBV10-3; size: NA; J: TRBJ2-5; D: NA; DNA: TGTGCCATCAGTGATCTACAGCTGGAGACCCAGTACTTC; CDR3: CAISDLQLETQYF
V: TRBV7-3; size: NA; J: TRBJ2-2; D: NA; DNA: TGTGCCAGCAGCGCGGGACCCGGGGAGCTGTTTTTT; CDR3: CASSAGPGELFF
V: TRBV28; size: NA; J: TRBJ1-2; D: NA; DNA: TGTGCCAGCAGTTATCCCAGGGTCGACTATGGCTACACCTTC; CDR3: CASSYPRVDYGYTF
V: TRBV6-5; size: NA; J: TRBJ1-2; D: NA; DNA: TGTGCCAGCAGCCAGGGACGGATCTATGGCTACACCTTC; CDR3: CASSQGRIYGYTF
V: TRBV10-3; size: NA; J: TRBJ2-7; D: NA; DNA: TGTGCCATCAGGTCAGGGGACTTGCGTATCTACGAGCAGTACTTC; CDR3: CAIRSGDLRIYEQYF
V: TRBV28; size: NA; J: TRBJ1-3; D: TRBD1; DNA: TGTGCCAGCCAAACAGGGGTCGGAAACACCATATATTTT; CDR3: CASQTGVGNTIYF